Listed below are T cell receptor beta chains from one sample, sequenced in a study of monozygotic twins with inflammatory bowel disease. TCRdb reworked the 5' RACE reads into one entry per CDR3 protein, no DNA. This sample's table reports about 160,000 distinct CDR3 sequences. The sequencing sample was made of blood. The receptor set was obtained from a human donor with ulcerative colitis or Crohn's disease, or a healthy co-twin of an affected twin (not recorded which). The CDR3 runs from the conserved cysteine through the conserved F or W.

J: TRBJ2-1; V: TRBV20-1; CDR3: CSARVPGASFSSYNEQFF
J: TRBJ2-5; V: TRBV6-2/TRBV6-3; CDR3: CASSTPTGRGSETQYF
J: TRBJ2-5; V: TRBV5-1; CDR3: CASSYGQGGQETQYF
J: TRBJ2-7; V: TRBV27; CDR3: CASSSEGGHPTEQYF
J: TRBJ1-2; V: TRBV29-1; CDR3: CSVESELYGYTF
J: TRBJ1-3; V: TRBV3-1; CDR3: CASSPRDRVFSGNTIYF
J: TRBJ2-7; V: TRBV5-6; CDR3: CASSFTDGYEQYF
J: TRBJ2-3; V: TRBV10-3; CDR3: CATRGPITDTQYF
J: TRBJ1-1; V: TRBV5-1; CDR3: CASSYGQGNTEAFF
J: TRBJ2-2; V: TRBV20-1; CDR3: CSARDSSLNTGELFF
J: TRBJ1-5; V: TRBV5-1; CDR3: CASSRVGSNQPQHF
J: TRBJ2-7; V: TRBV5-5; CDR3: CASSLAWSVSAYEQYF
J: TRBJ2-5; V: TRBV10-2; CDR3: CASSPHLRDSLETQYF
J: TRBJ2-5; V: TRBV6-2/TRBV6-3; CDR3: CASSFPTNCQYF